Listed below are T cell receptor beta chains from one sample, sequenced in a study of PD-1 blockade in classical Hodgkin lymphoma. Method: immunoSEQ multiplex PCR; TCRdb's copy keeps in-frame clones and lacks some. The sample includes under 20,000 clones, roughly 72% of them seen just once. The source was peripheral blood mononuclear cells (PBMCs), collected before the fourth cycle of nivolumab. Every receptor here comes from a human donor with classical Hodgkin lymphoma. Both conserved end residues are part of each CDR3. The D gene is left open where the match is weak. Size values are once, few and many counts, or a class for expanded clones, and some rows have none.

size: few; V: TRBV11-3; J: TRBJ1-1; D: .; length: 16; DNA: TGTGCCAGCAGCACCCACCAACCCCCAGGCAACACTGAAGCTTTCTTT; CDR3: CASSTHQPPGNTEAFF
size: .; V: TRBV7-3; J: TRBJ2-3; D: .; length: 14; DNA: TGTGCCAGCAGCTCTAGCGGAGGGGGGGATACGCAGTATTTT; CDR3: CASSSSGGGDTQYF
size: .; V: TRBV11-2; J: TRBJ1-2; D: .; length: 12; DNA: TGTGCCAGCAGCCTCCTAGAGTATGGCTACACCTTC; CDR3: CASSLLEYGYTF
size: once; V: TRBV9; J: TRBJ2-7; D: TRBD1; length: 14; DNA: TGTGCCAGCTCCATCGGACAGGGCTTCGACGAGCAGTACTTC; CDR3: CASSIGQGFDEQYF
size: once; V: TRBV9; J: TRBJ1-1; D: .; length: 13; DNA: TGTGCCAGCAGCGCAGCACTTGAAGGAGAAGCTTTCTTT; CDR3: CASSAALEGEAFF
size: .; V: TRBV5-7; J: TRBJ2-4; D: .; length: 14; DNA: TGTGCCACCGCTCTGGGCTGGGTTAAAAACATTCAGTACTTC; CDR3: CATALGWVKNIQYF
size: .; V: TRBV27; J: TRBJ1-1; D: .; length: 14; DNA: TGTGCCAGCAGACTGGGGGGGTGGAACACTGAAGCTTTCTTT; CDR3: CASRLGGWNTEAFF
size: .; V: TRBV28; J: TRBJ1-1; D: TRBD1; length: 14; DNA: TGTGCCAGCAGTTTATGGACAGGGGTTGGTGAAGCTTTCTTT; CDR3: CASSLWTGVGEAFF
size: medium-sized; V: TRBV2; J: TRBJ2-7; D: .; length: 15; DNA: TGTGCCAGCAGGGAGGGAATCGGGAGCTCCTACGAGCAGTACTTC; CDR3: CASREGIGSSYEQYF
size: .; V: TRBV18; J: TRBJ2-1; D: .; length: 14; DNA: TGTGCCAGCTCCTTAGGGAACTCCTACAATGAGCAGTTCTTC; CDR3: CASSLGNSYNEQFF
size: .; V: TRBV19; J: TRBJ1-1; D: .; length: 13; DNA: TGTGCCAGTAGTATTGGCGTGAACACTGAAGCTTTCTTT; CDR3: CASSIGVNTEAFF
size: medium-sized; V: TRBV6-1; J: TRBJ2-7; D: TRBD2; length: 14; DNA: TGTGCCAGCAGTCCTCCTAGCGGAGGGAGGGAGCAGTACTTC; CDR3: CASSPPSGGREQYF
size: .; V: TRBV7-9; J: TRBJ2-3; D: .; length: 17; DNA: TGTGCCAGCAGCTTAGTATCATCAGGGATAAGAACAGATACGCAGTATTTT; CDR3: CASSLVSSGIRTDTQYF
size: once; V: TRBV10-3; J: TRBJ1-2; D: TRBD1; length: 15; DNA: TGTGCCATCAGTGCGGCGGCAGGGGGCAACTATGGCTACACCTTC; CDR3: CAISAAAGGNYGYTF
size: .; V: TRBV2; J: TRBJ2-1; D: TRBD1; length: 16; DNA: TGTGCCAGCAGTGAATTGAGACAGGGGTGGAGCAATGAGCAGTTCTTC; CDR3: CASSELRQGWSNEQFF
size: .; V: TRBV6-5; J: TRBJ2-7; D: .; length: 13; DNA: TGTGCCAGCAGTTGGCAGAAAATCTACGAGCAGTACTTC; CDR3: CASSWQKIYEQYF
size: .; V: TRBV7-2; J: TRBJ1-2; D: .; length: 14; DNA: TGTGCCAGCAGCTCTAACAGGGTTGGGTATGGCTACACCTTC; CDR3: CASSSNRVGYGYTF
size: few; V: TRBV2; J: TRBJ1-1; D: .; length: 11; DNA: TGTGCCAGCAGTGGTCGTGATGAAGCTTTCTTT; CDR3: CASSGRDEAFF
size: .; V: TRBV7-2; J: TRBJ2-7; D: TRBD1; length: 15; DNA: TGTGCCAGCAGCGCAGAGACAGGGATGGAGTACGAGCAGTACTTC; CDR3: CASSAETGMEYEQYF
size: .; V: TRBV5-1; J: TRBJ1-1; D: .; length: 14; DNA: TGCGCCAGCAGCTGGGCCGGGGGCGATACTGAAGCTTTCTTT; CDR3: CASSWAGGDTEAFF
size: .; V: TRBV2; J: TRBJ1-5; D: TRBD1; length: 14; DNA: TGTGCCAGCAGGATAGACAGGGAACAACAGCCCCAGCATTTT; CDR3: CASRIDREQQPQHF
size: .; V: TRBV6-5; J: TRBJ1-3; D: .; length: 14; DNA: TGTGCCAGCAGCCAGGGAATCTCTGGAAACACCATATATTTT; CDR3: CASSQGISGNTIYF
size: .; V: TRBV6-6; J: TRBJ2-1; D: .; length: 14; DNA: TGTGCCAGCAGTTACGATGGGGGGGCCAATGAGCAGTTCTTC; CDR3: CASSYDGGANEQFF
size: .; V: TRBV6-1; J: TRBJ1-1; D: .; length: 13; DNA: TGTGCCAGCAACCCCAAAGAGGGCACTGAAGCTTTCTTT; CDR3: CASNPKEGTEAFF
size: .; V: TRBV4-1; J: TRBJ1-2; D: TRBD1; length: 18; DNA: TGCGCCAGCAGCCCCCCAAATGGAGACAGGGACTCCCCCTATGGCTACACCTTC; CDR3: CASSPPNGDRDSPYGYTF
size: .; V: TRBV11-3; J: TRBJ2-1; D: .; length: 14; DNA: TGTGCCAGCAGCTTAGATGCAGGGTACAATGAGCAGTTCTTC; CDR3: CASSLDAGYNEQFF
size: .; V: TRBV7-8; J: TRBJ1-5; D: .; length: 13; DNA: TGTGCCAGCAGCTTAGCAGAAAATCAGCCCCAGCATTTT; CDR3: CASSLAENQPQHF
size: .; V: TRBV2; J: TRBJ1-1; D: .; length: 13; DNA: TGTGCCAGCAGTGGAGGGATGAACACTGAAGCTTTCTTT; CDR3: CASSGGMNTEAFF
size: .; V: TRBV11-2; J: TRBJ1-2; D: .; length: 14; DNA: TGTGCCAGCAGCTTAGTAGGAGTTAACTATGGCTACACCTTC; CDR3: CASSLVGVNYGYTF
size: .; V: TRBV2; J: TRBJ2-1; D: .; length: 16; DNA: TGTGCCAGCAGTGAATTTTTAGGGGGAGGCAACAATGAGCAGTTCTTC; CDR3: CASSEFLGGGNNEQFF
size: few; V: TRBV30; J: TRBJ2-3; D: TRBD1; length: 15; DNA: TGTGCCTGGAGTGTTGGGACAGGGTCCACAGATACGCAGTATTTT; CDR3: CAWSVGTGSTDTQYF
size: .; V: TRBV6-5; J: TRBJ1-2; D: TRBD1; length: 16; DNA: TGTGCCAGCAGTTACTCATCCAGGGGGCCGACGGGTGGCTACACCTTC; CDR3: CASSYSSRGPTGGYTF
size: .; V: TRBV4-1; J: TRBJ2-4; D: TRBD2; length: 16; DNA: TGCGCCAGCAGCGGCACTAGCGGGGGGACCAAAAACATTCAGTACTTC; CDR3: CASSGTSGGTKNIQYF
size: .; V: TRBV5-1; J: TRBJ1-5; D: .; length: 18; DNA: TGCGCCAGCAGCCCGGGGGTCAGCGTGGGGTATAGCAATCAGCCCCAGCATTTT; CDR3: CASSPGVSVGYSNQPQHF
size: once; V: TRBV4-1; J: TRBJ2-5; D: .; length: 13; DNA: TGCGCCAGCAGCCCCAGCGGCAGGGAGACCCAGTACTTC; CDR3: CASSPSGRETQYF
size: few; V: TRBV7-6; J: TRBJ1-5; D: .; length: 14; DNA: TGTGCCAGCAGCTTAGGCAGGGGAGCCCAGCCCCAGCATTTT; CDR3: CASSLGRGAQPQHF
size: once; V: TRBV19; J: TRBJ2-1; D: TRBD2; length: 15; DNA: TGTGCCAGTAGTATAGGACTAGCGGGGCCCAATGAGCAGTTCTTC; CDR3: CASSIGLAGPNEQFF
size: .; V: TRBV21-1; J: TRBJ2-3; D: .; length: 16; DNA: TGTGCCAGCTCACAAGAGGCGGGAGGGAGCACAGATACGCAGTATTTT; CDR3: CASSQEAGGSTDTQYF
size: .; V: TRBV5-4; J: TRBJ1-2; D: .; length: 16; DNA: TGTGCCAGCAGCGAACAGGGAGGTGATCCTAACTATGGCTACACCTTC; CDR3: CASSEQGGDPNYGYTF
size: .; V: TRBV6-5; J: TRBJ2-1; D: .; length: 13; DNA: TGTGCCAGCAGTCCCGAGCTCAACAATGAGCAGTTCTTC; CDR3: CASSPELNNEQFF
size: .; V: TRBV14; J: TRBJ1-1; D: .; length: 14; DNA: TGTGCCAGCAGCCTTACTCAGGGTTACACTGAAGCTTTCTTT; CDR3: CASSLTQGYTEAFF
size: .; V: TRBV5-1; J: TRBJ2-1; D: .; length: 17; DNA: TGCGCCAGCAGCTTGGCCTCCGGGACTCACTCCTACAATGAGCAGTTCTTC; CDR3: CASSLASGTHSYNEQFF
size: .; V: TRBV7-9; J: TRBJ2-3; D: TRBD2; length: 15; DNA: TGTGCCAGCAGGACTAGCGGGGGGCGCACAGATACGCAGTATTTT; CDR3: CASRTSGGRTDTQYF
size: .; V: TRBV2; J: TRBJ1-2; D: TRBD1; length: 13; DNA: TGTGCCAGCAGTGGGACAGGGGTGACTGGCTACACCTTC; CDR3: CASSGTGVTGYTF
size: .; V: TRBV5-1; J: TRBJ1-1; D: .; length: 13; DNA: TGCGCCAGCAGCTTGAAGGGGGACACTGAAGCTTTCTTT; CDR3: CASSLKGDTEAFF
size: .; V: TRBV19; J: TRBJ2-2; D: .; length: 15; DNA: TGTGCCAGTAGTATTGTTACAGCCTACACCGGGGAGCTGTTTTTT; CDR3: CASSIVTAYTGELFF